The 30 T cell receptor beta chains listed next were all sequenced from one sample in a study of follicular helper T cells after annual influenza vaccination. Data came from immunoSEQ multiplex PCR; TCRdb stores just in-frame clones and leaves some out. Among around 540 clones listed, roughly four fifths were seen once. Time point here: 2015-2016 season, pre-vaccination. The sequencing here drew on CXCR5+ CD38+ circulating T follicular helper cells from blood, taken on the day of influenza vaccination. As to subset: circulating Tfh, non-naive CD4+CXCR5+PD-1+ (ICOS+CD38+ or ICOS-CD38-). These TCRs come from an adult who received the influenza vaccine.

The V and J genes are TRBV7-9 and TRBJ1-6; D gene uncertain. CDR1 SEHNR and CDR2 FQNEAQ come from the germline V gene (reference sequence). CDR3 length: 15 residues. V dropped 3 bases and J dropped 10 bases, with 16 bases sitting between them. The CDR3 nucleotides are TGTGCCAGCAGCTTGAACGCCGGGAGAGGGTCACCCCTCCACTTT. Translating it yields CASSLNAGRGSPLHF.

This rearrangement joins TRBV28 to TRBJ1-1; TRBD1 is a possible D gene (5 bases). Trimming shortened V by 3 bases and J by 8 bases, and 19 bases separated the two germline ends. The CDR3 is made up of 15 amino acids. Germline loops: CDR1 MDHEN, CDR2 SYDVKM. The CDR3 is CASSFRRTQGLEAFF. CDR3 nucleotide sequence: TGTGCCAGCAGTTTTCGGCGAACGCAGGGCCTCGAAGCTTTCTTT.

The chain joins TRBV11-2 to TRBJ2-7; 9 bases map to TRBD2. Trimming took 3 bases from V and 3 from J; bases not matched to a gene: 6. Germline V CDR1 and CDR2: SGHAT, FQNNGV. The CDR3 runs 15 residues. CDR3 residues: CASSLADSGGYEQYF. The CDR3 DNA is TGTGCCAGCAGCTTGGCGGATAGCGGGGGCTACGAGCAGTACTTC. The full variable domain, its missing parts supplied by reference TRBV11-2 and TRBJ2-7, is EAGVAQSPRYKIIEKRQSVAFWCNPISGHATLYWYQQILGQGPKLLIQFQNNGVVDDSQLPKDRFSAERLKGVDSTLKIQPAKLEDSAVYLCASSLADSGGYEQYFGPGTRLTVT.

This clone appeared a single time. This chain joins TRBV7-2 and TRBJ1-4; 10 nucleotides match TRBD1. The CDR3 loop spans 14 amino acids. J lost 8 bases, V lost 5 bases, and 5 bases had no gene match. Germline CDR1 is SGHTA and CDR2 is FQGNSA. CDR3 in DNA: TGTGCCAGCAGCCTGGGACAGGGGAGGGAAAAACTGTTTTTT. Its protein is CASSLGQGREKLFF.

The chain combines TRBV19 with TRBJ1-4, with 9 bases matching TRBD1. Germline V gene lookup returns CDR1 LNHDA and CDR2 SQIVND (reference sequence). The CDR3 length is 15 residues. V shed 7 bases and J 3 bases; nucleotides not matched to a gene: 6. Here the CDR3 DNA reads TGTGCCAGTAAACCGGGACAGGGACCTAATGAAAAACTGTTTTTT. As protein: CASKPGQGPNEKLFF. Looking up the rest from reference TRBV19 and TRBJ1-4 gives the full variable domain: DGGITQSPKYLFRKEGQNVTLSCEQNLNHDAMYWYRQDPGQGLRLIYYSQIVNDFQKGDIAEGYSVSREKKESFPLTVTSAQKNPTAFYLCASKPGQGPNEKLFFGSGTQLSVL.

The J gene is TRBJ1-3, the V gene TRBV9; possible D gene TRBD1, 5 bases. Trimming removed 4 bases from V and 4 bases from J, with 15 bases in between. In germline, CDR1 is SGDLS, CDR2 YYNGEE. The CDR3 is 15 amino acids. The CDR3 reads CASSIGVNPGNTIYF. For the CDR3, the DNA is TGTGCCAGCAGCATAGGGGTTAATCCGGGAAACACCATATATTTT.

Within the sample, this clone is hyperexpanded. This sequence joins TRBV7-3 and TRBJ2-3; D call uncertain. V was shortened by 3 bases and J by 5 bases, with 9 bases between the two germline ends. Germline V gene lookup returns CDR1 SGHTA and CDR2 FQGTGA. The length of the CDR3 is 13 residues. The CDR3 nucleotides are TGTGCCAGCAGCTTCGATCTGGGAGATACGCAGTATTTT. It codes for CASSFDLGDTQYF.

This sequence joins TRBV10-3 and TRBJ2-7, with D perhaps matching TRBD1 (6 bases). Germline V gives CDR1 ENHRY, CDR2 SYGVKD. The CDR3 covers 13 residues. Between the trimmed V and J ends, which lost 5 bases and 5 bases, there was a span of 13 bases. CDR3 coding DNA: TGTGCCATCAGTCGGACAGTCGGTAACGAGCAGTACTTC. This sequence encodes CAISRTVGNEQYF.

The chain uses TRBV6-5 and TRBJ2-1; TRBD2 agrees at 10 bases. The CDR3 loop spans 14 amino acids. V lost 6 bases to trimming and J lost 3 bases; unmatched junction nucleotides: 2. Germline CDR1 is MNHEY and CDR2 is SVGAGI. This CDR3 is CASSSSGGYNEQFF. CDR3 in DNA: TGTGCCAGCAGCTCTAGCGGGGGCTACAATGAGCAGTTCTTC.

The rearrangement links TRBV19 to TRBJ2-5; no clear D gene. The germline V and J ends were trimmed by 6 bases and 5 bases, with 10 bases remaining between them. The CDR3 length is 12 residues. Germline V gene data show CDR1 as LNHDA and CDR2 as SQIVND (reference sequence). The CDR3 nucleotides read TGTGCCAGTAGCGCCAGTGCGGAGACCCAGTACTTC. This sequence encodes CASSASAETQYF.

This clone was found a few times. The CDR3 bases are TGTGCCAGTAGCCCGGACAGGGGAACAGATACGCAGTATTTT. This gives the protein CASSPDRGTDTQYF. This chain connects TRBV19 to TRBJ2-3; 9 bases are a match to TRBD1. In germline, CDR1 is LNHDA, CDR2 SQIVND (reference sequence). This CDR3 spans 14 amino acids. V lost 6 bases and J lost 3; bases outside the gene matches: 4.

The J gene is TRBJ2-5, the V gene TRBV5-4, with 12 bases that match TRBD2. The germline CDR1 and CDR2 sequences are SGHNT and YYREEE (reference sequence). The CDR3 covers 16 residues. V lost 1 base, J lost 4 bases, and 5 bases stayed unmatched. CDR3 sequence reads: CASSLRASGRGETQYF. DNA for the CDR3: TGTGCCAGCAGCTTGAGGGCTAGCGGGAGGGGAGAGACCCAGTACTTC. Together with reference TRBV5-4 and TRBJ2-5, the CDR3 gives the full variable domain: ETGVTQSPTHLIKTRGQQVTLRCSSQSGHNTVSWYQQALGQGPQFIFQYYREEENGRGNFPPRFSGLQFPNYSSELNVNALELDDSALYLCASSLRASGRGETQYFGPGTRLLVL.

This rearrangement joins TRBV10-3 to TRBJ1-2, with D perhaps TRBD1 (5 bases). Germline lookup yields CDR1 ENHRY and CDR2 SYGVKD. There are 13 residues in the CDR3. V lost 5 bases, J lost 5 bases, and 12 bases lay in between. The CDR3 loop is CAISPGTAYGYTF. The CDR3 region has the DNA TGTGCCATCAGTCCCGGGACGGCGTATGGCTACACCTTC.

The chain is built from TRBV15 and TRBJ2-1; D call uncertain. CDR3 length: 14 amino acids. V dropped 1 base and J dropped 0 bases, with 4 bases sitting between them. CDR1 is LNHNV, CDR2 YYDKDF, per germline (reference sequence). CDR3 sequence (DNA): TGTGCCACCAGCAGAGCGGGCTCCTACAATGAGCAGTTCTTC. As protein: CATSRAGSYNEQFF.

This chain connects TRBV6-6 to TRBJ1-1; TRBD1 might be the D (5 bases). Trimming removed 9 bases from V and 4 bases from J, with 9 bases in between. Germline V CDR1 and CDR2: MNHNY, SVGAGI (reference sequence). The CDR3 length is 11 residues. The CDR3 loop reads CASSTGTEAFF. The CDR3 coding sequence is TGTGCCAGTTCAACAGGCACTGAAGCTTTCTTT.

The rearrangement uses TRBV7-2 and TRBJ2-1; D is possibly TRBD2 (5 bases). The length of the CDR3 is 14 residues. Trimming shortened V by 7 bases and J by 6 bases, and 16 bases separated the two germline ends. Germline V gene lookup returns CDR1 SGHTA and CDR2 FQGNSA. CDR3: CASIQSGSGNEQFF. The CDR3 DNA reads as TGTGCCAGCATCCAGTCGGGGAGCGGCAATGAGCAGTTCTTC.

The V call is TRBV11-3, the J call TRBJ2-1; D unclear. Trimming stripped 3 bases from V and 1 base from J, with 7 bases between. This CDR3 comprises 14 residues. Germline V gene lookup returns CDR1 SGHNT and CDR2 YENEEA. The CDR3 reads CASSFDGSYNEQFF. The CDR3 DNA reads TGTGCCAGCAGCTTCGACGGTTCCTACAATGAGCAGTTCTTC.

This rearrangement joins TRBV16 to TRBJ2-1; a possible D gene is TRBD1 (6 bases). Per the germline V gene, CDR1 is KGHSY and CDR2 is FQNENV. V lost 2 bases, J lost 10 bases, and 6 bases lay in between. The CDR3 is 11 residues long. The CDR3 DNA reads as TGTGCCAGCAGCCAAGACAGGGAGCAGTTCTTC. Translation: CASSQDREQFF.

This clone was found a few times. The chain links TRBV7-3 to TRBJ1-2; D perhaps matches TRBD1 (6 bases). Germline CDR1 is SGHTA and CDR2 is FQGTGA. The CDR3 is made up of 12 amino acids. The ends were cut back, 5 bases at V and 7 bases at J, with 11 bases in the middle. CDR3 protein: CASSATGRGYTF. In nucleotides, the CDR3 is TGTGCCAGCAGCGCGACAGGCCGTGGCTACACCTTC.

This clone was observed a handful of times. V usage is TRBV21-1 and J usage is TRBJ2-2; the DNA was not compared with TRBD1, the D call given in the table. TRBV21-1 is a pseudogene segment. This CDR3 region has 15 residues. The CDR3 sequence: CASSKTPANTGELFF. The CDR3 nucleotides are TGTGCCAGCAGCAAAACGCCAGCGAACACCGGGGAGCTGTTTTTT.

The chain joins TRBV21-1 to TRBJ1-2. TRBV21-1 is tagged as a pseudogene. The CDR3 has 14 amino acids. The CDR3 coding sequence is TGTGCCAGCAGTGGGTTTGTAAAGACCTATGGCTACACCTTC. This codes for CASSGFVKTYGYTF.

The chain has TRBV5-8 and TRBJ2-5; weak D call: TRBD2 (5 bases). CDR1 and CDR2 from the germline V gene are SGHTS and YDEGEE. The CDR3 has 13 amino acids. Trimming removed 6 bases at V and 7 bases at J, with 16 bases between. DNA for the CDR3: TGTGCCAGCACCTTCGGGGTTGAGGGGACCCAGTACTTC. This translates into CASTFGVEGTQYF.

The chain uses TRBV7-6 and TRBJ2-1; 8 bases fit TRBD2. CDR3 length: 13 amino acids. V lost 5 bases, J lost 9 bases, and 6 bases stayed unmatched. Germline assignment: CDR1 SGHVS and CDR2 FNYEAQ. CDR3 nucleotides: TGTGCCAGCAGCGGGACTAGTGGTGGTGAGCAGTTCTTC. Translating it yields CASSGTSGGEQFF. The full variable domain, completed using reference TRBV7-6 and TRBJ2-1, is GAGVSQSPRYKVTKRGQDVALRCDPISGHVSLYWYRQALGQGPEFLTYFNYEAQQDKSGLPNDRFSAERPEGSISTLTIQRTEQRDSAMYRCASSGTSGGEQFFGPGTRLTVL.

CDR3 sequence: CASSLASGSGTDTQYF. CDR3 DNA: TGTGCCAGCAGCTTAGCGTCGGGTAGTGGCACAGATACGCAGTATTTT. The chain links TRBV7-9 to TRBJ2-3; D is undetermined. In germline, CDR1 is SEHNR, CDR2 FQNEAQ (reference sequence). The V gene lost 0 bases and the J gene lost 1 base, with 11 bases spanning the gap. The CDR3 totals 16 residues.

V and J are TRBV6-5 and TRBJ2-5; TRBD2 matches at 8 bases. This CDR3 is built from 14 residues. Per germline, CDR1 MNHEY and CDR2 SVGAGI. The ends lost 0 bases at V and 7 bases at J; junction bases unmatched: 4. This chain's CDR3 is CASSYSHGGVTQYF. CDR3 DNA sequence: TGTGCCAGCAGTTACTCCCACGGGGGGGTGACCCAGTACTTC.

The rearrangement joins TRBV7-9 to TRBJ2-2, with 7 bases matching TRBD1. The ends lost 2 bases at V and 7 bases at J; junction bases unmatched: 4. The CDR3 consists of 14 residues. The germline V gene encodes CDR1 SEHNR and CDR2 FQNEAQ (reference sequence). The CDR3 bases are TGTGCCAGCAGCTTAAGGGGGCAAGGCGGGGAGCTGTTTTTT. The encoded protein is CASSLRGQGGELFF.

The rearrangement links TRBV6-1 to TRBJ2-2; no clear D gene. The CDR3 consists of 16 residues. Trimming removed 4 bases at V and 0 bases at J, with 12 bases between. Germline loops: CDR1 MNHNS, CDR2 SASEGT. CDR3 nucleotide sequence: TGTGCCAGCAGTGGAGGACGGCGCACGAACACCGGGGAGCTGTTTTTT. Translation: CASSGGRRTNTGELFF.

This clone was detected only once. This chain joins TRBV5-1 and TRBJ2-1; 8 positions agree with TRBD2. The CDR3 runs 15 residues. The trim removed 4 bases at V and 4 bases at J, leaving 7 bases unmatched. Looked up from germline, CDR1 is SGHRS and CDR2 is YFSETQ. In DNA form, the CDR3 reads TGCGCCAGCAGCCCGGGACTAGGTTTATACAATGAGCAGTTCTTC. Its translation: CASSPGLGLYNEQFF.

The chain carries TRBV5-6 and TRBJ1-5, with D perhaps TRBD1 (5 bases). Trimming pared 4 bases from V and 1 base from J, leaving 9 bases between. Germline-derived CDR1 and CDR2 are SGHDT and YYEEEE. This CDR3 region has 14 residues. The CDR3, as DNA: TGTGCCAGCAGCACCCGACAGAGCAATCAGCCCCAGCATTTT. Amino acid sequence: CASSTRQSNQPQHF.

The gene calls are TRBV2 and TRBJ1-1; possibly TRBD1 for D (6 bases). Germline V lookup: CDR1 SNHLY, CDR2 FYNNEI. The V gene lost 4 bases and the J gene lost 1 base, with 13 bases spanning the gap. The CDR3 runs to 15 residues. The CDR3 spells CASSGGHRANTEAFF. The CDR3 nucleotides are TGTGCCAGCAGTGGAGGGCACAGGGCGAACACTGAAGCTTTCTTT. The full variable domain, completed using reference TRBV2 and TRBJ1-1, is EPEVTQTPSHQVTQMGQEVILRCVPISNHLYFYWYRQILGQKVEFLVSFYNNEISEKSEIFDDQFSVERPDGSNFTLKIRSTKLEDSAMYFCASSGGHRANTEAFFGQGTRLTVV.